The entry that follows covers one T cell receptor beta chain sequence. Its antigen is unknown. No quality values exist for individual bases; no much larger clone is one base distant. CDR3 length: 16 amino acids, cysteine to phenylalanine. The CDR3 DNA has 48 bases and is translated from base 1. The V end loses 3 bases and the J end loses 7 bases, and a stretch of 21 bases separates them. The germline V gene (reference sequence) provides CDR1 DFQATT and CDR2 SNEGSKA. TCRbeta CDR3 regions were amplified from genomic DNA by means of the immunoSEQ Assay, a bias-controlled multiplex PCR. The paper's data handling went like this. The number of nucleated cells in each sample was estimated from the amplification of reference gene primers within the assay. To quantify the absolute abundance of each unique TCRbeta CDR3 rearrangement, sequence reads were collapsed and filtered. For each sample, productive Simpson clonality was calculated as the square root of Simpson's diversity index over productive rearrangements. As stored in TCRdb, this immuneACCESS dataset retains in-frame rearrangements with V and J assigned. A fraction of the clones does not appear; measured against another copy, unresolved V genes explain less than half of the discrepancy, and the remainder lacks a known reason. V, J and clone size are taken as reported in that table, and D and trimming were inferred from the DNA itself. The sample includes roughly 360,000 clones, with around 87% observed a single time. The ten most abundant clones make up around 1.3% of the sample.

This record belongs to a study of blood T cell repertoires in COVID-19 (dated by TCRdb to 2020 to 2021). For the wider study: Samples from collaborators originated in the United States, Italy and Spain and spanned both the acute and convalescent phases of COVID-19. The material from the prospective study consisted of cDNA or gDNA derived from T cells, B-cell-depleted T cells, or PBMCs. Subjects who had been exposed to COVID-19, were actively infected with it, or had recovered from it provided the deeply sampled blood TCRbeta repertoires that made up the dataset. A freely available public database, intended as a resource for researchers studying the immune response to SARS-CoV-2, is where the repertoires were released. Samples were obtained from the ongoing ImmuneRACE study (first 160 participants) and from 1,254 subjects provided by 6 global collaborators. Nearly every sample came with metadata listing a de-identified subject ID, COVID-19 status, age in years and sex. Where available, HLA class I and class II types were obtained from metadata supplied by the sample provider rather than from assay-based typing.

Participants in the prospective study were aged roughly 18 to 89 years, lived in some 24 United States geographic areas, and enrolled through a virtual design. Cohort assignment in the prospective study relied on participant-reported clinical history from a screening survey and a study questionnaire. ImmuneRACE Cohort 3 recovered participants were defined by two consecutive negative NP/OP PCR tests, healthcare professional clearance, or symptom resolution. In the prospective study, whole blood, serum and a nasopharyngeal or oropharyngeal swab were collected from each participant by mobile phlebotomists. Additional blood draws and questionnaires over an approximately 2-month period could optionally be provided by prospective study participants. Before DNA extraction, blood samples from the prospective study were shipped at room temperature or frozen. Results the study describes overall, beyond this receptor: How much clinical and demographic metadata was included differed by source and by participant, and the metadata was provided uncurated.

The rearranged segments are TRBV20-1 and TRBJ1-4; no D gene call is confident. The clonotype comes from a young man who had recovered from COVID-19. The sample consisted of PBMCs or T cells enriched from blood (not recorded which). The CDR3 reads as follows: CSASLALGGKGEKLFF. The DNA sequence is TGCAGTGCTAGTCTTGCCCTCGGAGGGAAAGGTGAAAAACTGTTTTTT.